This TCR beta chain was observed in a study of blood T cell repertoires in COVID-19. Across the study: Both acute and convalescent COVID-19 samples were obtained from the United States, Italy and Spain. T cells, B-cell-depleted T cells, or PBMCs supplied cDNA or gDNA.

In the original analysis: Amplified reference gene primers provided the basis for estimating nucleated cell counts. Clones were read by immunoSEQ multiplex PCR, and TCRdb kept only the in-frame ones, dropping some. V and J calls and clone size follow that table, whereas D and trimming were derived from the DNA. The profile shows 50,000 or so clones, under 90% of them singletons. V lost 4 bases and J lost 7; bases outside the gene matches: 8. In germline, CDR1 is SGDLS, CDR2 YYNGEE. The CDR3 is made up of 15 amino acids. The sample taken for sequencing was peripheral blood. This clonotype originated in a man aged 40-49 years with active COVID-19. The chain links TRBV9 to TRBJ2-1; 10 nucleotides agree with TRBD2. The chain's CDR3 is CASSPRGGLANEQFF. The CDR3 coding sequence is TGTGCCAGCAGCCCCCGGGGGGGACTAGCGAATGAGCAGTTCTTC.